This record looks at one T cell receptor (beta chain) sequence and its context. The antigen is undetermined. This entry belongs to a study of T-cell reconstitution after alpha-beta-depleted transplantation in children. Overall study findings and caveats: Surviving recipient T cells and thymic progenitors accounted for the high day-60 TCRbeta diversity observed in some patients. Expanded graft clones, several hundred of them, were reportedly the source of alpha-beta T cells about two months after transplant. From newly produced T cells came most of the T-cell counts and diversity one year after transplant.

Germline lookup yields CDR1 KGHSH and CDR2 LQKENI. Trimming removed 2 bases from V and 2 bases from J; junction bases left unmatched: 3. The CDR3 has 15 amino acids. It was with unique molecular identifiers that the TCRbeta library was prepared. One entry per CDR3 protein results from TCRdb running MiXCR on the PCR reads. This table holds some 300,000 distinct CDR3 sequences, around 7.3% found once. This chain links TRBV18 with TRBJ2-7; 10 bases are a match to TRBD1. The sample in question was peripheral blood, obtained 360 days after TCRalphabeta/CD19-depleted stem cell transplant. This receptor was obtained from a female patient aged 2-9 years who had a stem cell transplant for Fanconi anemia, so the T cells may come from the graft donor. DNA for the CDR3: TGTGCCAGCTCACCATGGGACAGGGGTACCTACGAGCAGTACTTC. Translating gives CASSPWDRGTYEQYF. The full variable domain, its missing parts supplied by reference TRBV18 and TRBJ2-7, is NAGVMQNPRHLVRRRGQEARLRCSPMKGHSHVYWYRQLPEEGLKFMVYLQKENIIDESGMPKERFSAEFPKEGPSILRIQQVVRGDSAAYFCASSPWDRGTYEQYFGPGTRLTVT.